A single sample gave rise to the 7 T cell receptor beta chains below, sequenced in a study of siplizumab effects on memory and regulatory T cells. Profiling relied on immunoSEQ multiplex PCR, and the TCRdb table lists in-frame clones only, not all of them. The table shows 45,000 to 60,000 clones, with approximately 84% occurring only once. The source material was naive CD8+ T cells sorted from blood. The receptors were sampled from a human donor in good health.

The chain carries TRBV4-1 and TRBJ2-2; 7 positions match TRBD1. The germline CDR1 and CDR2 sequences are MGHRA and YSYEKL. Germline trimming cut 0 bases from V and 4 bases from J; bases unmatched to any gene: 2. This CDR3 is 15 amino acids long. The CDR3 DNA reads TGCGCCAGCAGCCAAGAACGGACAGGCACCGGGGAGCTGTTTTTT. This sequence encodes CASSQERTGTGELFF.

The gene calls are TRBV5-6 and TRBJ2-7; TRBD1 agrees at 8 bases. Looked up from germline, CDR1 is SGHDT and CDR2 is YYEEEE. Unmatched junction bases numbered 10, after V lost 2 bases and J lost 3 bases. The CDR3 is 16 amino acids. This CDR3 is CASSFYAGGAFYEQYF. The CDR3 nucleotides are TGTGCCAGCAGCTTCTACGCAGGGGGCGCATTCTACGAGCAGTACTTC.

The chain uses TRBV9 and TRBJ2-1; D remains unclear. The CDR3 sequence is 16 residues long. Trimming left V 3 bases short and J 0 bases short, with 13 bases between. From germline, CDR1 is SGDLS and CDR2 YYNGEE. The DNA for the CDR3 is TGTGCCAGCAGCGATCGGACCTTGAGCTCCTACAATGAGCAGTTCTTC. Translation: CASSDRTLSSYNEQFF.

The V gene is TRBV13, the J gene TRBJ2-7; tentatively, D is TRBD1 (6 bases). V was trimmed by 5 bases and J by 0 bases, leaving 14 bases between them. CDR1 and CDR2 from the germline V gene are PRHDT and FYEKMQ (reference sequence). This CDR3 region has 15 residues. CDR3 protein: CASSTRTVSSYEQYF. The CDR3 bases are TGTGCCAGCAGCACCCGGACAGTAAGCTCCTACGAGCAGTACTTC. Full variable domain (missing parts from reference TRBV13 and TRBJ2-7): AAGVIQSPRHLIKEKRETATLKCYPIPRHDTVYWYQQGPGQDPQFLISFYEKMQSDKGSIPDRFSAQQFSDYHSELNMSSLELGDSALYFCASSTRTVSSYEQYFGPGTRLTVT.

The chain couples TRBV21-1 to TRBJ1-5. TRBV21-1 is shown as a pseudogene. The CDR3 loop spans 17 amino acids. The CDR3 bases are TGTGCCAGCAGCAAATGTGGGAACAGTAAGATCGATCAGCCCCAGCATTTT. The encoded protein is CASSKCGNSKIDQPQHF.

The chain combines TRBV4-1 with TRBJ2-1, with D hard to call. Trimming left V 2 bases short and J 1 base short, with 9 bases between. The germline CDR1 and CDR2 sequences are MGHRA and YSYEKL. The CDR3 is 15 residues long. CDR3 loop: CASSQSPGSYNEQFF. As DNA, the CDR3 is TGCGCCAGCAGCCAATCCCCGGGTTCCTACAATGAGCAGTTCTTC.

This sequence joins TRBV6-1 and TRBJ2-1; 10 bases match TRBD1. This CDR3 comprises 13 residues. CDR1 and CDR2 (germline): MNHNS, SASEGT. V lost 7 bases and J lost 8; bases outside the gene matches: 5. This CDR3 reads CASKGQGMDEQFF. CDR3 nucleotide sequence: TGTGCCAGCAAGGGACAGGGGATGGATGAGCAGTTCTTC.